This T cell receptor beta chain was sequenced in a study of blood T cell repertoires in COVID-19. Produced via immunoSEQ multiplex PCR; TCRdb's table is partial and in-frame only. This sample has about 130,000 clones; just under 85% occur once, and the top ten carry 9.2%. The sequence was collected from a man between 50 and 59 years old who had recovered from COVID-19. The source material was PBMCs or T cells enriched from blood (not recorded which).

The CDR3 nucleotides are TGTGCCAGCAGTTCCGACAGGGGGGGACGGCCCCAGCATTTT. Translated, it gives CASSSDRGGRPQHF. This sequence joins TRBV28 and TRBJ1-5; 9 positions match TRBD1. CDR3 size: 14 residues. V dropped 4 bases and J dropped 9; count of bases not matched to a gene: 7. Germline V gives CDR1 MDHEN, CDR2 SYDVKM.